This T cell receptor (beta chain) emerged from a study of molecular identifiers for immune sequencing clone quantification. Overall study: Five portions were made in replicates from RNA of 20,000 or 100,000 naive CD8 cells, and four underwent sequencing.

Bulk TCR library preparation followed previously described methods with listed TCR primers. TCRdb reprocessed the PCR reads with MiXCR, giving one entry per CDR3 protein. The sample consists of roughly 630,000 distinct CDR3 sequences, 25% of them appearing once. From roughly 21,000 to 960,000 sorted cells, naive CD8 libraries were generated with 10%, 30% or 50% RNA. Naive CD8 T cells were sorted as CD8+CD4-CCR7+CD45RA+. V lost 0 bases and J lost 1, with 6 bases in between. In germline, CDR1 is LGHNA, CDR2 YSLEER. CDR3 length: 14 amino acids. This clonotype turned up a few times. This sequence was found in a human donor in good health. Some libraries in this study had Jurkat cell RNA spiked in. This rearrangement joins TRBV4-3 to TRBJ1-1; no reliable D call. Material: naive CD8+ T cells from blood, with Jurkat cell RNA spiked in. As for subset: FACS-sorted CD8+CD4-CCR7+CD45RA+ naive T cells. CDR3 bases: TGCGCCAGCAGCCAAGATTTTAGGAACACTGAAGCTTTCTTT. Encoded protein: CASSQDFRNTEAFF.